Presented here are 5 T cell receptor beta chains from one specimen sequenced in a study of T-cell reconstitution after alpha-beta-depleted transplantation in children. Construction of the TCRbeta library involved unique molecular identifiers. TCRdb passed the PCR reads through MiXCR, listing each CDR3 protein once. Here the sample spans around 580,000 distinct CDR3 sequences, more than 20% being singletons. The sample in question was PBMCs, mostly from graft donor cells, obtained 360 days after TCRalphabeta/CD19-depleted stem cell transplant. These receptors all stem from a boy under three years old who had a stem cell transplant for acute myeloid leukemia, so the T cells may come from the graft donor.

Only a few counts were recorded for this clonotype. The rearrangement joins TRBV29-1 to TRBJ2-6, with D unclear. The germline V gene has CDR1 SQVTM and CDR2 ANQGSEA. The CDR3 runs 15 residues. Trimming shortened V by 4 bases and J by 0 bases, and 10 bases separated the two germline ends. CDR3 sequence: CSVGASSSGANVLTF. Here the CDR3 DNA reads TGCAGCGTTGGGGCCTCCAGCTCTGGGGCCAACGTCCTGACTTTC.

This clonotype came up once. This sequence joins TRBV7-9 and TRBJ2-4; 7 bases fit TRBD1. Germline values: CDR1 SEHNR, CDR2 FQNEAQ (reference sequence). Trimming took 5 bases from V and 0 from J; bases not matched to a gene: 7. The CDR3 runs 16 residues. The CDR3 region is CASSPGQALAKNIQYF. CDR3 DNA: TGTGCCAGCAGCCCCGGACAGGCCTTAGCCAAAAACATTCAGTACTTC. The variable domain in full, with the rest retrieved from reference TRBV7-9 and TRBJ2-4, is DTGVSQNPRHKITKRGQNVTFRCDPISEHNRLYWYRQTLGQGPEFLTYFQNEAQLEKSRLLSDRFSAERPKGSFSTLEIQRTEQGDSAMYLCASSPGQALAKNIQYFGAGTRLSVL.

This clonotype was detected a few times. The chain couples TRBV28 to TRBJ2-7; no firm D call. With 5 bases removed from V and 3 bases from J, the gap between germline ends came to 14 bases. The germline V gene encodes CDR1 MDHEN and CDR2 SYDVKM. The CDR3 is made up of 14 amino acids. CDR3 bases: TGTGCCAGCAGTACCGGGCCTACAAACTACGAGCAGTACGTC. It encodes CASSTGPTNYEQYV.

This clonotype has ten or more counts. The CDR3 loop reads CASSFAGTLETQYF. The CDR3 bases are TGTGCCAGCAGCTTCGCCGGGACTTTGGAGACCCAGTACTTC. The chain links TRBV7-9 to TRBJ2-5; D may be TRBD2 (6 bases). V was shortened by 3 bases and J by 5 bases, with 13 bases between the two germline ends. Germline V gene data show CDR1 as SEHNR and CDR2 as FQNEAQ (reference sequence). The CDR3 length is 14 residues.

This clonotype occurred many times. The chain employs TRBV3-1 and TRBJ2-7; D possibly corresponds to TRBD1 (6 bases). The CDR3 loop spans 15 amino acids. V lost 4 bases and J 0 bases, leaving 13 bases between the germline ends. In germline, CDR1 is LGHDT, CDR2 YNNKEL (reference sequence). CDR3 in amino acids: CASSPMRDTSYEQYF. CDR3 nucleotide sequence: TGTGCCAGCAGCCCGATGAGGGACACCTCCTACGAGCAGTACTTC.